The 28 T cell receptor beta chains in this list originate from one sample, sequenced in a study of OX40 agonist ivuxolimab in advanced cancers. Profiled with immunoSEQ multiplex PCR; TCRdb holds only in-frame clones, not every one. Of around 71,000 clones in the sample, about 78% were seen once. This specimen consisted of CD4+ or CD8+ T cells sorted from blood, obtained in a trial of the OX40 agonist ivuxolimab. These TCRs come from an adult with an advanced solid tumor such as melanoma, head and neck, liver or kidney cancer.

This clone has only a few counts. The chain recombines TRBV4-1 with TRBJ1-1; 7 nucleotides line up with TRBD1. The junction had 9 bases not matched to a gene; V was cut back by 1 base and J by 4 bases. CDR1 is MGHRA, CDR2 YSYEKL, per germline. The CDR3 spans 16 residues. In nucleotides, the CDR3 is TGCGCCAGCAGCCAAGCCACTTCAGGGGGGGGCACTGAAGCTTTCTTT. This gives the protein CASSQATSGGGTEAFF.

A single count supports this clone. This rearrangement joins TRBV7-2 to TRBJ2-5, with a tentative D call TRBD2 (6 bases). V was clipped by 1 base and J by 1 base, with 7 bases between them. Germline CDR1 reads SGHTA; CDR2 reads FQGNSA. The CDR3 is 14 amino acids. CDR3 loop: CASSLDGSQETQYF. The CDR3 DNA reads TGTGCCAGCAGCTTAGACGGGAGCCAAGAGACCCAGTACTTC.

This clone was seen more than once but under ten times. This chain uses TRBV9 with TRBJ1-1; 8 positions match TRBD1. The length of the CDR3 is 14 residues. With V trimmed by 2 bases and J by 3 bases, 3 bases remained unmatched. Germline-derived CDR1 and CDR2 are SGDLS and YYNGEE. The CDR3 DNA reads as TGTGCCAGCAGCGTCCTGACAGGGGACACTGAAGCTTTCTTT. Its translation is CASSVLTGDTEAFF.

This chain links TRBV19 with TRBJ2-3; 8 nucleotides agree with TRBD1. This CDR3 comprises 15 residues. Germline V gene data show CDR1 as LNHDA and CDR2 as SQIVND (reference sequence). Trimming at V came to 3 bases and at J to 3 bases, leaving 5 bases not matched to a gene. CDR3 DNA sequence: TGTGCCAGTAGTATTGGCAGGGGGCGTACAGATACGCAGTATTTT. It codes for CASSIGRGRTDTQYF.

The chain combines TRBV25-1 with TRBJ1-1; unclear D gene. Germline values: CDR1 MGHDK, CDR2 SYGVNS. CDR3 length equals 13 residues. Trimming stripped 2 bases from V and 1 base from J, with 5 bases between. The CDR3: CASSEGENTEAFF. The CDR3, as DNA: TGTGCCAGCAGTGAAGGAGAGAACACTGAAGCTTTCTTT.

The chain carries TRBV6-1 and TRBJ2-1; D may be TRBD1 or TRBD2 (5 bases each). V lost 8 bases and J 4 bases, leaving 18 bases between the germline ends. The germline CDR1 and CDR2 sequences are MNHNS and SASEGT. CDR3 length: 15 amino acids. The CDR3 nucleotides are TGTGCCAGCTCTGACTGGGGAGAGGGGTACAATGAGCAGTTCTTC. Its protein is CASSDWGEGYNEQFF.

V is TRBV10-2 and J is TRBJ1-1; perhaps TRBD1 as D (6 bases). Between the trimmed V and J ends, which lost 4 bases and 4 bases, there was a span of 7 bases. CDR1 is WSHSY and CDR2 is SAAADI in the germline V gene. CDR3 length equals 12 residues. CDR3 sequence: CASSVGATEAFF. In nucleotides, the CDR3 is TGCGCCAGCAGTGTGGGGGCCACTGAAGCTTTCTTT.

The CDR3 DNA reads as TGTGCCAGCAGTTTACCACCCGGGCAGTACTTC. As protein: CASSLPPGQYF. This rearrangement joins TRBV7-8 to TRBJ2-7, with D unclear. The CDR3 sequence is 11 residues long. Trimming took off 6 bases at V and 9 bases at J, with 12 bases between the two ends. In germline, CDR1 is SGHVS, CDR2 FQNEAQ.

Regarding this clone: At one of its ends the junction is not consistent with the germline gene, which may arise from a read error. The CDR3 sequence is CVSSSPRWTSRSYEQYF. DNA of the CDR3: TGTGTCAGCAGCTCCCCACGTTGGACTAGCAGATCTTACGAGCAGTACTTC. The rearrangement links TRBV28 to TRBJ2-7; 8 bases line up with TRBD2. The CDR3 is 17 residues long. Germline loops: CDR1 MDHEN, CDR2 SYDVKM.

This clone was seen only once. The chain recombines TRBV30 with TRBJ2-5; 10 nucleotides line up with TRBD2. Germline V lookup: CDR1 GTSNPN, CDR2 SVGIG (reference sequence). CDR3 length: 15 residues. V lost 0 bases to trimming and J lost 4 bases; unmatched junction nucleotides: 5. The CDR3 is CAWSVSSGSGETQYF. The CDR3 DNA reads TGTGCCTGGAGTGTATCTAGCGGGAGTGGAGAGACCCAGTACTTC.

The genes are TRBV30 and TRBJ1-1; D possibly corresponds to TRBD1 (5 bases). Germline V gene sequence: CDR1 GTSNPN, CDR2 SVGIG (reference sequence). The length of the CDR3 is 14 residues. V shed 7 bases and J shed 4 bases, with 19 bases lying between them. CDR3 in amino acids: CALGGDPRGTEAFF. Written as DNA, the CDR3 is TGTGCCTTGGGGGGGGACCCCCGGGGCACTGAAGCTTTCTTT.

The CDR3 region has the DNA TGTGCCAGCAGCTTAGGTCGGTGGGAGCCGAACACCGGGGAGCTGTTTTTT. This gives the protein CASSLGRWEPNTGELFF. This chain joins TRBV11-2 and TRBJ2-2; possibly TRBD2 for D (5 bases). Trimming took 1 base from V and 0 from J, leaving 12 bases between them. CDR1 and CDR2 (germline): SGHAT, FQNNGV. The CDR3 loop spans 17 amino acids.

The chain carries TRBV27 and TRBJ2-1; 9 bases are a match to TRBD1. After removal of 2 bases from V and 4 bases from J, the junction contained 6 bases not matched to a gene. The length of the CDR3 is 16 residues. Germline V lookup: CDR1 MNHEY, CDR2 SMNVEV (reference sequence). CDR3 coding DNA: TGTGCCAGCAGTTTAAAGGGGACAGGGAGGTACAATGAGCAGTTCTTC. The encoded protein is CASSLKGTGRYNEQFF.

The chain couples TRBV28 to TRBJ1-2; 7 bases are a match to TRBD1. The length of the CDR3 is 15 residues. Per the germline V gene, CDR1 is MDHEN and CDR2 is SYDVKM. The trim removed 5 bases at V and 8 bases at J, leaving 14 bases unmatched. The CDR3 here is CASSTESTGNKGYTF. The DNA for the CDR3 is TGTGCCAGCAGTACAGAATCGACAGGGAATAAAGGCTACACCTTC.

The chain carries TRBV28 and TRBJ2-7; 7 nucleotides align to TRBD1. CDR3 length: 14 residues. Germline V lookup: CDR1 MDHEN, CDR2 SYDVKM. After removal of 8 bases from V and 5 bases from J, the junction contained 12 bases not matched to a gene. CDR3: CASSMGQSSDEQYF. As DNA, the CDR3 is TGTGCCAGCTCCATGGGACAGTCATCGGACGAGCAGTACTTC.

The chain is built from TRBV5-1 and TRBJ1-1, with 7 bases matching TRBD1. The germline V gene encodes CDR1 SGHRS and CDR2 YFSETQ. V trimming: 4 bases; J trimming: 6 bases; junction bases outside the gene matches: 6. The CDR3 extends over 13 amino acids. CDR3 protein: CASSTLGQSEAFF. In DNA form, the CDR3 reads TGCGCCAGCAGCACCCTGGGACAGTCTGAAGCTTTCTTT.

CDR3 loop: CASSPTSGPGTDTQYF. CDR3 in DNA: TGCGCCAGCAGCCCCACTAGCGGGCCAGGCACAGATACGCAGTATTTT. The chain combines TRBV5-1 with TRBJ2-3; 9 positions agree with TRBD2. This CDR3 region has 16 residues. From germline, CDR1 is SGHRS and CDR2 YFSETQ. Losses at the gene ends were 4 bases for V and 1 base for J; bases not matched to a gene: 7.

The chain uses TRBV27 and TRBJ2-1; 9 positions match TRBD2. With 5 bases clipped from V and 10 bases from J, the junction kept 21 bases outside the gene matches. Per germline, CDR1 MNHEY and CDR2 SMNVEV (reference sequence). This CDR3 comprises 18 residues. CDR3 loop: CASSPTPIAGVGVGEQFF. CDR3 coding DNA: TGTGCCAGCAGTCCAACCCCCATAGCGGGAGTTGGGGTAGGCGAGCAGTTCTTC.

The chain recombines TRBV10-2 with TRBJ1-5; D unclear. V lost 4 bases and J lost 4, with 8 bases in between. The germline CDR1 and CDR2 sequences are WSHSY and SAAADI. CDR3 length equals 13 residues. As DNA, the CDR3 is TGCGCCAGCAGTGGGGGTGTAAATCAGCCCCAGCATTTT. Amino acid sequence: CASSGGVNQPQHF.

V and J are TRBV6-1 and TRBJ2-7; possible D gene TRBD1, 6 bases. Germline V gene data show CDR1 as MNHNS and CDR2 as SASEGT. V lost 2 bases and J 3 bases, leaving 14 bases between the germline ends. The CDR3 totals 15 residues. CDR3 amino acids: CASSETWTASYEQYF. The DNA of the CDR3 is TGTGCCAGCAGTGAAACATGGACAGCCAGCTACGAGCAGTACTTC.

The gene calls are TRBV6-4 and TRBJ2-1, with TRBD2 identical over 12 bases. The length of the CDR3 is 16 residues. Germline CDR1 reads MRHNA; CDR2 reads SNTAGT. V shed 6 bases and J 4 bases; nucleotides not matched to a gene: 7. Here the CDR3 reads CASSRTSGAAYNEQFF. In nucleotides, the CDR3 is TGTGCCAGCAGCAGGACTAGCGGGGCAGCTTACAATGAGCAGTTCTTC.

J is TRBJ2-7 and V is TRBV6-5; 9 nucleotides match TRBD1. Per germline, CDR1 MNHEY and CDR2 SVGAGI. After removal of 7 bases from V and 0 bases from J, the junction contained 4 bases not matched to a gene. The length of the CDR3 is 14 residues. For the CDR3, the DNA is TGTGCCAGCACCGTGACAGGGGGCTCCTACGAGCAGTACTTC. Translating it yields CASTVTGGSYEQYF.

There are a few counts of this clone. The chain uses TRBV27 and TRBJ2-7, with 9 bases matching TRBD1. The germline V gene has CDR1 MNHEY and CDR2 SMNVEV (reference sequence). J gave up 3 bases and V 5 bases, and 17 bases lay outside the gene matches. This CDR3 has 18 residues. The CDR3 nucleotides read TGTGCCAGCAGTCCTTCCATAATTACCGGGACAGGGAACTACGAGCAGTACTTC. This encodes CASSPSIITGTGNYEQYF.

The chain carries TRBV11-2 and TRBJ2-1, with a tentative D call TRBD2 (6 bases). V was shortened by 0 bases and J by 3 bases, with 15 bases between the two germline ends. CDR3 length: 17 amino acids. Germline V gene sequence: CDR1 SGHAT, CDR2 FQNNGV. The CDR3 nucleotides are TGTGCCAGCAGCTTAGATAGGGGAGGTCAGCACTACAATGAGCAGTTCTTC. Translation gives CASSLDRGGQHYNEQFF.

The chain combines TRBV9 with TRBJ2-1; D unresolved. Germline values: CDR1 SGDLS, CDR2 YYNGEE. The V and J ends lost 0 bases and 5 bases respectively, with 6 bases between them. The CDR3 totals 13 residues. Here the CDR3 reads CASSVGRDNEQFF. The CDR3 coding sequence is TGTGCCAGCAGCGTAGGCAGAGACAATGAGCAGTTCTTC. Filled out from reference TRBV9 and TRBJ2-1, the complete variable domain reads DSGVTQTPKHLITATGQRVTLRCSPRSGDLSVYWYQQSLDQGLQFLIQYYNGEERAKGNILERFSAQQFPDLHSELNLSSLELGDSALYFCASSVGRDNEQFFGPGTRLTVL.

This CDR3 reads CASSSDRGPGELFF. CDR3 sequence (DNA): TGTGCCAGCAGCTCCGACAGGGGGCCCGGGGAGCTGTTTTTT. The rearrangement uses TRBV7-6 and TRBJ2-2, with 10 bases matching TRBD1. This CDR3 is 14 amino acids long. V lost 4 bases to trimming and J lost 6 bases; unmatched junction nucleotides: 2. The germline gives CDR1 SGHVS, CDR2 FNYEAQ.

This clone was recorded a few times. The CDR3 protein is CASSTYRLDSNQPQHF. CDR3 DNA sequence: TGTGCCAGCAGCACTTACAGGCTGGATAGCAATCAGCCCCAGCATTTT. V gene TRBV5-6 combines with J gene TRBJ1-5; possible D gene TRBD1, 5 bases. The CDR3 totals 16 residues. The V and J ends lost 4 bases and 0 bases respectively, with 14 bases between them. Germline V gene lookup returns CDR1 SGHDT and CDR2 YYEEEE.

The chain employs TRBV6-6 and TRBJ2-1; no reliable D call. CDR3 size: 14 residues. CDR1 and CDR2 from the germline V gene are MNHNY and SVGAGI (reference sequence). V lost 6 bases to trimming and J lost 1 base, with 10 bases between them. The CDR3 DNA follows: TGTGCCAGCAGGCGCTCGGAGTCCTACAATGAGCAGTTCTTC. It yields the protein CASRRSESYNEQFF.